The 18 T cell receptor beta chains listed next were all sequenced from one sample in a study of resident and recirculating memory T cells in vitiligo. This table comes from immunoSEQ multiplex PCR, and its TCRdb copy is limited to in-frame clones, with some not included. This sample has 70,000 to 95,000 clones, with 90% to 95% found just once. The sequenced sample consisted of blood. The receptors here all came from a male donor with vitiligo.

V is TRBV19 and J is TRBJ2-3; possible D gene TRBD2, 6 bases. V dropped 0 bases and J dropped 2 bases, with 18 bases sitting between them. This CDR3 has 18 residues. Germline V gene lookup returns CDR1 LNHDA and CDR2 SQIVND (reference sequence). Written as DNA, the CDR3 is TGTGCCAGTAGTATAGATAGAAGCGGGCTACCCCCCACAGATACGCAGTATTTT. This gives the protein CASSIDRSGLPPTDTQYF.

V and J are TRBV4-1 and TRBJ1-3; 9 nucleotides agree with TRBD1. The CDR3 is 16 amino acids. The V gene end was trimmed by 4 bases and the J gene end by 2 bases; junction bases not matched to a gene: 6. Looked up from germline, CDR1 is MGHRA and CDR2 is YSYEKL. The CDR3 region has the DNA TGCGCCAGCAGCCCACCGACAGGGGGAACTGGAAACACCATATATTTT. Its protein is CASSPPTGGTGNTIYF.

The J gene is TRBJ2-2, the V gene TRBV7-2, with 7 bases lining up with TRBD2. The CDR3 runs 19 residues. CDR1 is SGHTA, CDR2 FQGNSA, per germline. Trimming took 1 base from V and 2 from J; bases not matched to a gene: 13. The CDR3 region has the DNA TGTGCCAGCAGCTTAGGCGAACTAGCGATTACTATTAACACCGGGGAGCTGTTTTTT. This gives the protein CASSLGELAITINTGELFF.

J is TRBJ2-7 and V is TRBV19, with TRBD1 identical over 10 bases. V dropped 8 bases and J dropped 7; count of bases not matched to a gene: 8. The CDR3 spans 13 residues. Germline-derived CDR1 and CDR2 are LNHDA and SQIVND (reference sequence). CDR3 amino acids: CASDGTGAREQYF. CDR3 bases: TGTGCCAGTGACGGGACAGGGGCTCGGGAGCAGTACTTC.

J is TRBJ2-2 and V is TRBV9; a possible D gene is TRBD2 (5 bases). Germline CDR1 and CDR2: SGDLS and YYNGEE. V gave up 0 bases and J gave up 5 bases, with 11 bases separating them. The CDR3 is 15 residues long. The chain's CDR3 is CASSVVDTGTGELFF. CDR3 nucleotides: TGTGCCAGCAGCGTAGTAGATACGGGGACCGGGGAGCTGTTTTTT.

The chain carries TRBV4-3 and TRBJ2-3; TRBD1 might be the D (6 bases). This CDR3 has 16 amino acids. Per the germline V gene, CDR1 is LGHNA and CDR2 is YSLEER. Trimming left V 6 bases short and J 3 bases short, with 19 bases between. CDR3 in amino acids: CASRQNEAGETDTQYF. The CDR3 DNA follows: TGCGCCAGCAGACAAAACGAAGCAGGGGAGACAGATACGCAGTATTTT.

CDR3 sequence: CASSLMMAGTYEQYF. In nucleotides, the CDR3 is TGTGCCAGCAGTTTAATGATGGCGGGAACCTACGAGCAGTACTTC. The J gene is TRBJ2-7, the V gene TRBV28, with TRBD2 as a possible D gene (6 bases). Germline loops: CDR1 MDHEN, CDR2 SYDVKM. V lost 2 bases and J 2 bases, leaving 13 bases between the germline ends. The CDR3 sequence is 15 residues long.

The chain joins TRBV2 to TRBJ1-1; TRBD1 matches 11 bases. Trimming removed 3 bases from V and 7 bases from J; junction bases left unmatched: 4. Per germline, CDR1 SNHLY and CDR2 FYNNEI. This CDR3 comprises 14 residues. The CDR3 sequence: CASSEDRGLIEAFF. The CDR3 coding sequence is TGTGCCAGCAGTGAGGACAGGGGGCTTATTGAAGCTTTCTTT.

The V and J genes are TRBV28 and TRBJ2-1; D may be TRBD2 (5 bases). The ends were cut back, 0 bases at V and 0 bases at J, with 9 bases in the middle. The germline gives CDR1 MDHEN, CDR2 SYDVKM. This CDR3 has 16 residues. In DNA, the CDR3 is TGTGCCAGCAGTTTATGGTCCGGGAACTCCTACAATGAGCAGTTCTTC. It is translated as CASSLWSGNSYNEQFF. Complete variable domain (other parts from reference TRBV28 and TRBJ2-1): DVKVTQSSRYLVKRTGEKVFLECVQDMDHENMFWYRQDPGLGLRLIYFSYDVKMKEKGDIPEGYSVSREKKERFSLILESASTNQTSMYLCASSLWSGNSYNEQFFGPGTRLTVL.

This clone was seen only once. This chain uses TRBV28 with TRBJ1-2; D may be TRBD1 (6 bases). The CDR3 contains 15 residues. Germline V gene data show CDR1 as MDHEN and CDR2 as SYDVKM. The V end lost 5 bases, the J end lost 7 bases, and 20 bases lay between the germline ends. The CDR3 sequence: CASSLTGGPLGGYTF. The CDR3 coding sequence is TGTGCCAGCAGTCTTACGGGGGGGCCCCTCGGTGGCTACACCTTC.

This rearrangement joins TRBV7-2 to TRBJ2-7, with 7 positions matching TRBD1. J was trimmed by 6 bases and V by 5 bases; bases with no gene match: 16. Germline loops: CDR1 SGHTA, CDR2 FQGNSA. The CDR3 sequence is 16 residues long. In nucleotides, the CDR3 is TGTGCCAGCAGCCCCCGCCGGGACAGAGACACTCGCGAGCAGTACTTC. It translates to CASSPRRDRDTREQYF.

This CDR3 is CASSPMDRRIAYEQYF. For the CDR3, the DNA is TGTGCCAGCAGCCCGATGGACAGGCGTATAGCCTACGAGCAGTACTTC. This chain uses TRBV11-2 with TRBJ2-7, with TRBD1 matching over 7 bases. V was pared by 5 bases and J by 2 bases, with 12 bases of the junction left unmatched. Per the germline V gene, CDR1 is SGHAT and CDR2 is FQNNGV. The CDR3 runs 16 residues. Supplemented by reference TRBV11-2 and TRBJ2-7, the full variable domain reads EAGVAQSPRYKIIEKRQSVAFWCNPISGHATLYWYQQILGQGPKLLIQFQNNGVVDDSQLPKDRFSAERLKGVDSTLKIQPAKLEDSAVYLCASSPMDRRIAYEQYFGPGTRLTVT.

In DNA form, the CDR3 reads TGTGCCAGCAGCTCCGGGACAGGGGTAGAAAAACTGTTTTTT. Amino acids: CASSSGTGVEKLFF. The chain uses TRBV28 and TRBJ1-4, with 10 nucleotides matching TRBD1. The CDR3 has 14 amino acids. CDR1 is MDHEN, CDR2 SYDVKM, per germline. With V trimmed by 6 bases and J by 8 bases, 6 bases remained unmatched.

V usage is TRBV30 and J usage is TRBJ2-7; 8 nucleotides agree with TRBD2. Trimming cost V 3 bases and J 4 bases; bases outside gene matches: 8. This CDR3 comprises 14 residues. Germline V gene data show CDR1 as GTSNPN and CDR2 as SVGIG (reference sequence). The CDR3 loop reads CAWRNSGSFYEQYF. For the CDR3, the DNA is TGTGCCTGGAGGAACAGCGGGAGTTTTTACGAGCAGTACTTC.

This clone was recorded once. This chain joins TRBV11-2 and TRBJ1-4, with 8 bases lining up with TRBD1. Trimming at V came to 5 bases and at J to 5 bases, leaving 7 bases not matched to a gene. The CDR3 sequence is 15 residues long. Germline V gene sequence: CDR1 SGHAT, CDR2 FQNNGV. In DNA, the CDR3 is TGTGCCAGCAGCGCACCGGGACAGGCCAATGAAAAACTGTTTTTT. Its protein is CASSAPGQANEKLFF.

V is TRBV9 and J is TRBJ2-2; 12 bases map to TRBD2. Per the germline V gene, CDR1 is SGDLS and CDR2 is YYNGEE. The V gene end was trimmed by 3 bases and the J gene end by 4 bases; junction bases not matched to a gene: 4. The CDR3 spans 16 residues. CDR3 in amino acids: CASSDTSGGITGELFF. CDR3 coding DNA: TGTGCCAGCAGCGATACTAGCGGGGGGATCACCGGGGAGCTGTTTTTT.

The V and J genes are TRBV7-9 and TRBJ2-1; 9 bases match TRBD2. CDR3 length: 15 amino acids. CDR1 is SEHNR and CDR2 is FQNEAQ in the germline V gene (reference sequence). J was trimmed by 7 bases and V by 5 bases; bases with no gene match: 9. The CDR3 coding sequence is TGTGCCAGCAGCCCTAGCGGGATCGATAGGAATGAGCAGTTCTTC. The encoded protein is CASSPSGIDRNEQFF.

This clone was recorded once. This sequence joins TRBV14 and TRBJ2-1, with 10 bases that match TRBD2. CDR1 and CDR2 from the germline V gene are SGHDN and FVKESK. Unmatched junction bases numbered 13, after V lost 4 bases and J lost 4 bases. This CDR3 has 18 amino acids. The CDR3 loop reads CASSLLYRTSGLYNEQFF. CDR3 coding DNA: TGTGCCAGCAGCCTCCTCTACCGGACTAGCGGCTTGTACAATGAGCAGTTCTTC.